The 24 T cell receptor beta chains in this list originate from one sample, sequenced in a study of response to subunit inactivated influenza vaccine. One entry per CDR3 protein results from TCRdb running MiXCR on the RT-PCR reads. Among 500,000 to 600,000 distinct CDR3 sequences listed, less than 8% were seen once. The source material was PBMCs from blood, sampled roughly 24 months after vaccination. These receptors originate from a man aged 50-75 years who received an inactivated influenza vaccine.

V and J are TRBV20-1 and TRBJ1-1; a possible D gene is TRBD1 (5 bases). V was pared by 1 base and J by 4 bases, with 19 bases between. The CDR3 totals 16 residues. Germline-derived CDR1 and CDR2 are DFQATT and SNEGSKA (reference sequence). CDR3 amino acids: CSARVGGSLLVTEAFF. The CDR3 nucleotides read TGCAGTGCTAGAGTTGGGGGTAGCTTGTTGGTCACTGAAGCTTTCTTT.

The table lists this clonotype with many counts. The chain carries TRBV7-6 and TRBJ1-1, with D unresolved. CDR3 length: 13 residues. Trimming stripped 5 bases from V and 0 bases from J, with 7 bases between. Germline CDR1 reads SGHVS; CDR2 reads FNYEAQ. The CDR3 DNA reads TGTGCCAGCAGCCCCAATATGAACACTGAAGCTTTCTTT. Protein product: CASSPNMNTEAFF.

V is TRBV11-2 and J is TRBJ2-7; 7 nucleotides align to TRBD2. The CDR3 is made up of 14 amino acids. Germline lookup yields CDR1 SGHAT and CDR2 FQNNGV. Losses at the gene ends were 5 bases for V and 2 bases for J; bases not matched to a gene: 6. The CDR3 loop reads CASSGEGWPYEQYF. CDR3 DNA sequence: TGTGCCAGCAGCGGGGAGGGCTGGCCCTACGAGCAGTACTTC.

This clonotype was picked up a small number of times. The CDR3 DNA sequence: TGTGCCACCAGCAGAGATTTTGTGATGGATGAGCAGTTCTTC. Amino acids: CATSRDFVMDEQFF. The chain is built from TRBV15 and TRBJ2-1; D gene ambiguous. V shed 0 bases and J shed 8 bases, with 11 bases lying between them. Germline V gene data show CDR1 as LNHNV and CDR2 as YYDKDF (reference sequence). This CDR3 region has 14 residues. Together with reference TRBV15 and TRBJ2-1, the CDR3 gives the full variable domain: DAMVIQNPRYQVTQFGKPVTLSCSQTLNHNVMYWYQQKSSQAPKLLFHYYDKDFNNEADTPDNFQSRRPNTSFCFLDIRSPGLGDTAMYLCATSRDFVMDEQFFGPGTRLTVL.

The chain combines TRBV5-6 with TRBJ2-1; D tentatively fits TRBD1 or TRBD2 (5 bases each). This CDR3 comprises 13 residues. V lost 3 bases and J lost 5, with 9 bases in between. Germline lookup yields CDR1 SGHDT and CDR2 YYEEEE. The CDR3 region has the DNA TGTGCCAGCAGCTGGGACCAGGACAATGAGCAGTTCTTC. Translated: CASSWDQDNEQFF.

This clonotype was counted many times. The chain recombines TRBV5-1 with TRBJ2-5, with 14 bases fitting TRBD2. Germline values: CDR1 SGHRS, CDR2 YFSETQ. J gave up 5 bases and V 0 bases, and 3 bases lay outside the gene matches. There are 16 residues in the CDR3. This CDR3 reads CASSLGGTSGSETQYF. DNA of the CDR3: TGCGCCAGCAGCTTGGGTGGGACTAGCGGGAGTGAGACCCAGTACTTC.

CDR3 bases: TGCAGCGTTGATTTGGGGGACACTGAAGCTTTCTTT. Translating it yields CSVDLGDTEAFF. The chain couples TRBV29-1 to TRBJ1-1; D may be TRBD1 (5 bases). The length of the CDR3 is 12 residues. CDR1 SQVTM and CDR2 ANQGSEA come from the germline V gene. Trimming took 3 bases from V and 3 from J, leaving 8 bases between them. Together with reference TRBV29-1 and TRBJ1-1, the CDR3 gives the full variable domain: SAVISQKPSRDICQRGTSLTIQCQVDSQVTMMFWYRQQPGQSLTLIATANQGSEATYESGFVIDKFPISRPNLTFSTLTVSNMSPEDSSIYLCSVDLGDTEAFFGQGTRLTVV.

This chain links TRBV20-1 with TRBJ2-3; D gene uncertain. The CDR3 has 14 amino acids. V was clipped by 1 base and J by 6 bases, with 14 bases between them. Germline CDR1 is DFQATT and CDR2 is SNEGSKA (reference sequence). In nucleotides, the CDR3 is TGCAGTGCTAGAGGCCTATCCGTTGAGGATACGCAGTATTTT. This translates into CSARGLSVEDTQYF.

V is TRBV7-2 and J is TRBJ2-3, with D unresolved. From germline, CDR1 is SGHTA and CDR2 FQGNSA. V dropped 7 bases and J dropped 0 bases, with 11 bases sitting between them. This CDR3 has 14 amino acids. The CDR3 bases are TGTGCCAGCAACAGTTGGTTAAGCACAGATACGCAGTATTTT. It encodes CASNSWLSTDTQYF.

The chain carries TRBV6-1 and TRBJ2-1; TRBD2 might be the D (5 bases). Germline CDR1 reads MNHNS; CDR2 reads SASEGT. V was trimmed by 5 bases and J by 2 bases, leaving 13 bases between them. The CDR3 runs 15 residues. CDR3 protein: CASSPTSSAYNEQFF. CDR3 nucleotide sequence: TGTGCCAGCAGTCCCACTAGTAGCGCCTACAATGAGCAGTTCTTC.

The chain has TRBV3-1 and TRBJ2-1, with 7 bases identical to TRBD2. Germline assignment: CDR1 LGHDT and CDR2 YNNKEL (reference sequence). This CDR3 has 16 amino acids. Unmatched junction bases numbered 9, after V lost 2 bases and J lost 5 bases. The CDR3 nucleotides read TGTGCCAGCAGCCAAACCTGGGGGACTACAAACAATGAGCAGTTCTTC. Its translation: CASSQTWGTTNNEQFF.

This clonotype was picked up many times. Compared with germline, one end of the junction differs, possibly owing to a read error. The chain has TRBV12-3 or TRBV12-4 and TRBJ1-5, with D possibly matching TRBD1 (6 bases). CDR3 length equals 15 residues. The CDR3 loop reads CASSSWAGGNQPQHF. As DNA, the CDR3 is TGTGCCAGCAGTTCTTGGGCCGGGGGCAACCAGCCCCAGCATTTT.

This clonotype was counted a few times. The chain employs TRBV18 and TRBJ2-5; 7 bases agree with TRBD2. CDR3 length equals 15 residues. Germline V gene lookup returns CDR1 KGHSH and CDR2 LQKENI. V lost 4 bases to trimming and J lost 2 bases; unmatched junction nucleotides: 7. CDR3 DNA: TGTGCCAGCTCACGGACGGACGGGAGGCAAGAGACCCAGTACTTC. This gives the protein CASSRTDGRQETQYF.

The chain couples TRBV15 to TRBJ2-3; the match to TRBD1 covers 10 bases. This CDR3 is built from 13 residues. After removal of 7 bases from V and 6 bases from J, the junction contained 4 bases not matched to a gene. Germline loops: CDR1 LNHNV, CDR2 YYDKDF (reference sequence). CDR3 sequence (DNA): TGTGCCACCACCCGACAGGGGGCGGATACGCAGTATTTT. This encodes CATTRQGADTQYF.

This clonotype was seen repeatedly, ten times or more. CDR3 nucleotide sequence: TGTGCCAGCAGCGGGACCTTATACTACGAGCAGTACTTC. It translates to CASSGTLYYEQYF. The chain carries TRBV12-3 or TRBV12-4 and TRBJ2-7, with D possibly called TRBD1 or TRBD2 (5 bases each). The CDR3 covers 13 residues. The ends were cut back, 6 bases at V and 3 bases at J, with 12 bases in the middle.

This clonotype was picked up a small number of times. The chain couples TRBV7-8 to TRBJ2-3; 10 positions agree with TRBD1. Losses at the gene ends were 5 bases for V and 2 bases for J; bases not matched to a gene: 10. This CDR3 is built from 17 residues. Germline lookup yields CDR1 SGHVS and CDR2 FQNEAQ. As DNA, the CDR3 is TGTGCCAGCAGCCCCCATCGGGACAGGGGTGCCACAGATACGCAGTATTTT. This encodes CASSPHRDRGATDTQYF.

The V and J genes are TRBV6-1 and TRBJ1-6, with 9 bases fitting TRBD1. Germline values: CDR1 MNHNS, CDR2 SASEGT. The CDR3 has 14 amino acids. The J segment lost 9 bases and the V segment lost 5 bases, leaving 5 bases of the junction unmatched. CDR3 coding DNA: TGTGCCAGCAGTCTCCGGGACAGGGTTTCACCCCTCCACTTT. Translation: CASSLRDRVSPLHF.

V and J are TRBV3-1 and TRBJ2-7; D call uncertain. V was shortened by 3 bases and J by 0 bases, with 15 bases between the two germline ends. Germline V gene data show CDR1 as LGHDT and CDR2 as YNNKEL (reference sequence). The length of the CDR3 is 16 residues. CDR3 sequence (DNA): TGTGCCAGCAGCCAGGCCCTGGGCCCCGTCTCCTACGAGCAGTACTTC. It codes for CASSQALGPVSYEQYF.

Note on this clonotype: Its ends do not fully match the called genes, so a read error is possible. The chain has TRBV27 and TRBJ2-2; 9 positions agree with TRBD1. CDR1 and CDR2 (germline): MNHEY, SMNVEV (reference sequence). There are 19 residues in the CDR3. The CDR3 is CASSLSDRPGQGNTGELFF. CDR3 sequence (DNA): TGTGCCAGCAGTCTATCTGATAGACCGGGACAGGGGAACACCGGGGAGCTGTTTTTT.

The chain employs TRBV6-1 and TRBJ2-2; TRBD2 is a possible D gene (6 bases). This CDR3 is 16 amino acids long. Germline CDR1 reads MNHNS; CDR2 reads SASEGT. With 8 bases removed from V and 7 bases from J, the gap between germline ends came to 23 bases. CDR3 sequence (DNA): TGTGCCAGCGAAGCGCAGTTCACTAGCTTGGGCGGGGAGCTGTTTTTT. Translation gives CASEAQFTSLGGELFF.

The rearrangement links TRBV7-2 to TRBJ2-1; D uncertain. The CDR3 loop spans 17 amino acids. Trimming cost V 4 bases and J 2 bases, with 18 bases left between them. CDR1 is SGHTA, CDR2 FQGNSA, per germline. CDR3 amino acids: CASSSWVIQNTYNEQFF. CDR3 bases: TGTGCCAGCAGCTCCTGGGTCATCCAAAACACCTACAATGAGCAGTTCTTC. The whole variable domain, filled in from reference TRBV7-2 and TRBJ2-1, reads GAGVSQSPSNKVTEKGKDVELRCDPISGHTALYWYRQSLGQGLEFLIYFQGNSAPDKSGLPSDRFSAERTGGSVSTLTIQRTQQEDSAVYLCASSSWVIQNTYNEQFFGPGTRLTVL.

The rearrangement joins TRBV2 to TRBJ2-1; D possibly corresponds to TRBD2 (7 bases). Germline loops: CDR1 SNHLY, CDR2 FYNNEI. The CDR3 extends over 15 amino acids. With 1 base removed from V and 4 bases from J, the gap between germline ends came to 11 bases. The CDR3 here is CASSEGRGAYNEQFF. Written as DNA, the CDR3 is TGTGCCAGCAGTGAAGGCCGGGGGGCGTACAATGAGCAGTTCTTC.

The chain couples TRBV4-1 to TRBJ1-6, with D unresolved. In germline, CDR1 is MGHRA, CDR2 YSYEKL. The CDR3 consists of 14 residues. The V and J ends lost 3 bases and 7 bases respectively, with 10 bases between them. DNA for the CDR3: TGCGCCAGCAGCCAGTGGCCCGACAATTCACCCCTCCACTTT. It codes for CASSQWPDNSPLHF.

This clonotype came up many times. The chain combines TRBV12-3 or TRBV12-4 with TRBJ2-5; 11 positions agree with TRBD2. CDR3 length: 14 residues. J was trimmed by 5 bases and V by 6 bases; bases with no gene match: 5. CDR3 residues: CASSRTSGQETQYF. DNA of the CDR3: TGTGCCAGCAGCCGGACTAGCGGGCAGGAGACCCAGTACTTC.